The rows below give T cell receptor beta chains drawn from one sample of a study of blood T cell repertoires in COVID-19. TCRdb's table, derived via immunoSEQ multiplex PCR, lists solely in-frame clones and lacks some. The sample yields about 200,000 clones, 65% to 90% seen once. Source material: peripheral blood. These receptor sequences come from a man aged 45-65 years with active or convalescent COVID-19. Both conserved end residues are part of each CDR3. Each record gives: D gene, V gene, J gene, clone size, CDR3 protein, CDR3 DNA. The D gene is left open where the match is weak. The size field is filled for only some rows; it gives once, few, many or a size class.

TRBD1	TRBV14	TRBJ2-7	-	CASSQGQGSYEQYF	TGTGCCAGCAGCCAAGGACAGGGCTCCTACGAGCAGTACTTC
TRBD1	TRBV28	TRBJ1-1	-	CASSFRDRSNTEAFF	TGTGCCAGCAGTTTCCGGGACAGGAGTAACACTGAAGCTTTCTTT
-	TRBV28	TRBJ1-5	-	CASSIDRRYQPQHF	TGTGCCAGCAGTATAGACAGGCGGTATCAGCCCCAGCATTTT
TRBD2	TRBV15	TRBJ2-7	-	CATRELAGGPYEQYF	TGTGCCACCAGGGAACTAGCGGGAGGCCCCTACGAGCAGTACTTC
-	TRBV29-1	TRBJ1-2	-	CSVVPQEGGYTF	TGCAGCGTTGTCCCCCAGGAGGGTGGCTACACCTTC
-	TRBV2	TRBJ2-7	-	CASSEARGYEQYF	TGTGCCAGCAGTGAAGCTCGCGGGTACGAGCAGTACTTC
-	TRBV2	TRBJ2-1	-	CASPPLGAPNEQFF	TGTGCCAGCCCCCCCCTAGGAGCCCCTAATGAGCAGTTCTTC
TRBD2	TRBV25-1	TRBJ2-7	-	CASSGGTSGAYEQYF	TGTGCCAGCAGTGGGGGGACTAGCGGGGCTTACGAGCAGTACTTC
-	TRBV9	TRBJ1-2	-	CASSVAASDYGYTF	TGTGCCAGCAGCGTAGCTGCGTCGGACTATGGCTACACCTTC
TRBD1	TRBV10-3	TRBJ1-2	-	CAISELAGGSYGYTF	TGTGCCATCAGTGAGTTGGCAGGGGGAAGCTATGGCTACACCTTC
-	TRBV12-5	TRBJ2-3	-	CASGTTKADTQYF	TGTGCTAGTGGTACGACTAAGGCAGATACGCAGTATTTT
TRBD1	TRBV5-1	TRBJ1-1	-	CASSLTGTGGGMNTEAFF	TGCGCCAGCAGTCTAACCGGGACAGGGGGCGGGATGAACACTGAAGCTTTCTTT
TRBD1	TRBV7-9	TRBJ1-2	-	CASSTRDRGRYGNGYTF	TGTGCCAGCAGCACCCGGGACAGGGGTCGGTATGGAAATGGCTACACCTTC
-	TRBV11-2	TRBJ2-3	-	CASSTPWWAPTDTQYF	TGTGCCAGCAGCACACCCTGGTGGGCCCCTACAGATACGCAGTATTTT
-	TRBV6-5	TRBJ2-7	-	CASSRAGAYEQYF	TGTGCCAGCAGTCGGGCCGGGGCCTACGAGCAGTACTTC
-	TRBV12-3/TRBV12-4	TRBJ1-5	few	CASSNNNQPQHF	TGTGCCAGCAGTAACAACAATCAGCCCCAGCATTTT
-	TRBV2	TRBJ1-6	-	CASRLQGRDSPLHF	TGTGCCAGCAGGTTACAGGGTAGAGATTCACCCCTCCACTTT
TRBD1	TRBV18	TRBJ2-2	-	CASSPQQGGGTGELFF	TGTGCCAGCTCGCCCCAACAGGGGGGAGGCACCGGGGAGCTGTTTTTT
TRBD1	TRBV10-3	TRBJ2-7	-	CAISRDRAYEQYF	TGTGCCATCAGTAGGGACAGAGCCTACGAGCAGTACTTC
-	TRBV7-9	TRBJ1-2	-	CASSPDSNYGYTF	TGTGCCAGCAGCCCGGACTCTAACTATGGCTACACCTTC
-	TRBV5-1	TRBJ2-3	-	CASSFNGGDTQYF	TGCGCCAGCAGCTTTAACGGAGGGGATACGCAGTATTTT
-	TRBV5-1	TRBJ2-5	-	CASSLSEAYQETQYF	TGCGCCAGCAGCTTGAGCGAGGCGTACCAAGAGACCCAGTACTTC
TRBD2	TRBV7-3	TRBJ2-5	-	CASSSLAGEETQYF	TGTGCCAGCAGCTCTTTAGCGGGGGAAGAGACCCAGTACTTC
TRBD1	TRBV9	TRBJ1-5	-	CASSLGPGGLNQPQHF	TGTGCCAGCAGTCTTGGGCCAGGGGGCCTGAATCAGCCCCAGCATTTT
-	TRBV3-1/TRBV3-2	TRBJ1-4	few	CASSHLAGGVEKLFF	TGTGCCAGCAGCCATTTGGCTGGCGGGGTGGAAAAACTGTTTTTT
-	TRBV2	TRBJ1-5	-	CASNFRTGNQPQHF	TGTGCCAGCAATTTCCGGACAGGCAATCAGCCCCAGCATTTT
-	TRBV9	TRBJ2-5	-	CASSVDSERGTQYF	TGTGCCAGCAGCGTAGACAGTGAACGTGGGACCCAGTACTTC
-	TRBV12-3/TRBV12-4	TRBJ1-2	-	CASSLTGGYTF	TGTGCCAGCAGTCTTACAGGGGGCTACACCTTC
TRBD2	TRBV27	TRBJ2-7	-	CASSFGTRLREQYF	TGTGCCAGCAGTTTCGGGACTAGACTACGGGAGCAGTACTTC
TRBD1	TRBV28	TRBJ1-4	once	CASSFSGQGGGEKLFF	TGTGCCAGCAGTTTTTCCGGACAGGGGGGCGGTGAAAAACTGTTTTTT
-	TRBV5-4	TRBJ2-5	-	CASSSRDLWETQYF	TGTGCCAGCAGTAGCCGGGACTTATGGGAGACCCAGTACTTC
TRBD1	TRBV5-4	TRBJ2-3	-	CASSLRDRATDTQYF	TGTGCCAGCAGCCTACGGGACAGGGCGACAGATACGCAGTATTTT
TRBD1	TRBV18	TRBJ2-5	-	CASSPGTGYQETQYF	TGTGCCAGCTCACCAGGGACAGGCTACCAAGAGACCCAGTACTTC
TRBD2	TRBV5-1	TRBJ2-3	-	CATKELAGLDTQYF	TGCGCCACCAAGGAACTAGCGGGCCTAGATACGCAGTATTTT
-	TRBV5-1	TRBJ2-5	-	CASSPLGQQTQYF	TGCGCCAGCAGCCCCCTAGGACAGCAGACCCAGTACTTC
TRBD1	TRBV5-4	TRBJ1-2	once	CASSQGQGANNYGYTF	TGTGCCAGCAGCCAGGGACAGGGGGCAAATAACTATGGCTACACCTTC
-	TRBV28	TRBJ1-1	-	CASRQGGDEAFF	TGTGCCAGCAGGCAAGGGGGGGATGAAGCTTTCTTT
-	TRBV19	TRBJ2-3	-	CASSHKTRTRTDTQYF	TGTGCCAGTAGTCATAAGACTAGGACCCGCACAGATACGCAGTATTTT
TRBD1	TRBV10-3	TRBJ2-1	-	CAISEGTGDYNEQFF	TGTGCCATCAGTGAGGGGACAGGGGACTACAATGAGCAGTTCTTC
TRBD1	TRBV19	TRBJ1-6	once	CASSTRQGANSPLHF	TGTGCCAGTAGTACCCGACAGGGGGCAAATTCACCCCTCCACTTT
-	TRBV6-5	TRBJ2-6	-	CASSYSTLSGANVLTF	TGTGCCAGCAGTTACTCGACTCTCTCTGGGGCCAACGTCCTGACTTTC
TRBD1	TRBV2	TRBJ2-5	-	CASTRDRQETQYF	TGTGCCAGTACCAGGGACAGACAAGAGACCCAGTACTTC
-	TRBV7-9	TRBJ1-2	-	CASSLVPHSFNYGYTF	TGTGCCAGCAGCTTAGTCCCCCACTCCTTCAACTATGGCTACACCTTC
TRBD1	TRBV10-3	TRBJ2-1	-	CAISDDRLRQGAHEQFF	TGTGCCATCAGTGATGATCGCTTGAGACAGGGGGCACATGAGCAGTTCTTC
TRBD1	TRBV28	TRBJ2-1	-	CASSLWGGTGVNNEQFF	TGTGCCAGCAGTTTATGGGGTGGGACAGGGGTGAACAATGAGCAGTTCTTC